A single sample gave rise to the 26 T cell receptor beta chains below, sequenced in a study of T-cell memory formation after mild COVID-19. TCRdb reprocessed the 5' RACE reads via MiXCR and lists one record per CDR3 protein. The sample yields 300,000 to 400,000 distinct CDR3 sequences, roughly an eighth seen once. Sequencing was carried out using PBMCs or a T cell subset sorted from them (not recorded which). These receptors were collected from a man aged 18 to 29 who had mild COVID-19 (a few samples of this study predate the infection). Cell type and time point are not known.

This clonotype was counted many times. V is TRBV11-2 and J is TRBJ2-6; no clear D. This CDR3 region has 19 residues. The germline CDR1 and CDR2 sequences are SGHAT and FQNNGV. V gave up 4 bases and J gave up 0 bases, with 19 bases separating them. The CDR3 sequence is CASSSLRSGFNSGANVLTF. In DNA, the CDR3 is TGTGCCAGCAGCTCACTGAGGTCTGGATTCAACTCTGGGGCCAACGTCCTGACTTTC.

The gene calls are TRBV18 and TRBJ1-5; a possible D gene is TRBD1 (6 bases). The CDR3 is 14 amino acids. Germline V CDR1 and CDR2: KGHSH, LQKENI. V lost 2 bases, J lost 4 bases, and 9 bases lay in between. The CDR3 here is CASSPGTTNQPQHF. The CDR3 DNA sequence: TGTGCCAGCTCACCAGGGACAACAAATCAGCCCCAGCATTTT. Variable domain in full (rest from reference TRBV18 and TRBJ1-5): NAGVMQNPRHLVRRRGQEARLRCSPMKGHSHVYWYRQLPEEGLKFMVYLQKENIIDESGMPKERFSAEFPKEGPSILRIQQVVRGDSAAYFCASSPGTTNQPQHFGDGTRLSIL.

The chain combines TRBV11-2 with TRBJ2-7, with 7 bases matching TRBD1. The CDR3 is 13 amino acids. CDR1 is SGHAT, CDR2 FQNNGV, per germline. V was pared by 5 bases and J by 6 bases, with 7 bases of the junction left unmatched. The chain's CDR3 is CASSVDRRAEQYF. The CDR3 bases are TGTGCCAGCAGCGTGGACAGGCGGGCCGAGCAGTACTTC.

The genes are TRBV6-1 and TRBJ2-3, with TRBD1 matching over 10 bases. This CDR3 spans 16 amino acids. Germline V CDR1 and CDR2: MNHNS, SASEGT. V was clipped by 6 bases and J by 6 bases; unmatched bases: 12. This CDR3 is CASSLLKGQGPDTQYF. CDR3 coding DNA: TGTGCCAGCAGCCTCCTGAAGGGACAGGGGCCCGATACGCAGTATTTT.

In its sample, this clonotype was seen a few times. This chain joins TRBV7-7 and TRBJ2-1, with 10 bases identical to TRBD2. Germline CDR1 SSHAT, CDR2 FNYEAQ (reference sequence). This CDR3 has 17 residues. V was clipped by 2 bases and J by 0 bases; unmatched bases: 4. In DNA form, the CDR3 reads TGTGCCAGCAGCTTACTAGCGGGGGCTAGCTCCTACAATGAGCAGTTCTTC. Its protein product is CASSLLAGASSYNEQFF.

CDR3 residues: CAISEGVVEAGELFF. The DNA for the CDR3 is TGTGCCATCAGTGAAGGCGTGGTGGAGGCCGGGGAGCTGTTTTTT. The chain joins TRBV10-3 to TRBJ2-2, with D possibly being TRBD2 (5 bases). Germline lookup yields CDR1 ENHRY and CDR2 SYGVKD. This CDR3 is built from 15 residues. Deletions cut 3 bases from V and 6 bases from J, with 14 bases between.

This clonotype was seen ten or more times. V is TRBV29-1 and J is TRBJ2-5; D gene ambiguous. Trimming stripped 1 base from V and 1 base from J, with 16 bases between. CDR3 length: 16 residues. Germline V CDR1 and CDR2: SQVTM, ANQGSEA. CDR3 DNA sequence: TGCAGCGTTGAAGGATTTACGATGGGCAGCCAAGAGACCCAGTACTTC. Protein sequence: CSVEGFTMGSQETQYF.

There are a few counts of this clonotype. This rearrangement joins TRBV10-3 to TRBJ2-3, with D possibly called TRBD1 or TRBD2 (6 bases each). The germline CDR1 and CDR2 sequences are ENHRY and SYGVKD. The germline V and J ends were trimmed by 8 bases and 0 bases, with 15 bases remaining between them. The CDR3 loop spans 15 amino acids. CDR3 DNA sequence: TGTGCCATCGGTCCGTGGGGGGCTAGCACAGATACGCAGTATTTT. It specifies CAIGPWGASTDTQYF.

This clonotype was observed a handful of times. This chain links TRBV5-4 with TRBJ2-5; 9 bases are a match to TRBD1. Germline-derived CDR1 and CDR2 are SGHNT and YYREEE (reference sequence). The CDR3 consists of 16 residues. Trimming removed 4 bases from V and 2 bases from J; junction bases left unmatched: 9. This chain's CDR3 is CASSQGQGRGQETQYF. For the CDR3, the DNA is TGTGCCAGCAGCCAGGGACAGGGTAGGGGTCAAGAGACCCAGTACTTC.

Only a few counts were recorded for this clonotype. The chain has TRBV6-2 or TRBV6-3 and TRBJ2-7; D is uncertain. V was clipped by 2 bases and J by 1 base, with 12 bases between them. This CDR3 is 15 amino acids long. Germline-derived CDR1 and CDR2 are MNHEY and SVGEGT. CDR3 in amino acids: CASSYLGPISYEQYF. In nucleotides, the CDR3 is TGTGCCAGCAGTTACCTTGGACCGATTTCCTACGAGCAGTACTTC.

This chain links TRBV20-1 with TRBJ2-2, with D unresolved. Trimming took 1 base from V and 0 from J, leaving 9 bases between them. Germline V gives CDR1 DFQATT, CDR2 SNEGSKA (reference sequence). This CDR3 is built from 15 residues. CDR3 in DNA: TGCAGTGCTAGAGCCTGGGAATCGAACACCGGGGAGCTGTTTTTT. It specifies CSARAWESNTGELFF.

This clonotype is categorized as medium-sized. The genes are TRBV4-3 and TRBJ2-6, with TRBD1 matching 7 bases. V was pared by 1 base and J by 0 bases, with 0 bases of the junction left unmatched. Germline-derived CDR1 and CDR2 are LGHNA and YSLEER. There are 16 residues in the CDR3. CDR3: CASSQAGGSGANVLTF. In nucleotides, the CDR3 is TGCGCCAGCAGCCAAGCAGGGGGCTCTGGGGCCAACGTCCTGACTTTC.

This clonotype has just a few counts. The V and J genes are TRBV2 and TRBJ1-2; D is unresolved. The CDR3 consists of 13 residues. Germline V gene lookup returns CDR1 SNHLY and CDR2 FYNNEI. Trimming cost V 7 bases and J 8 bases, with 17 bases left between them. This CDR3 is CASTWTNLWGYTF. The CDR3 nucleotides read TGTGCCAGCACGTGGACTAACCTCTGGGGCTACACCTTC. Supplemented by reference TRBV2 and TRBJ1-2, the full variable domain reads EPEVTQTPSHQVTQMGQEVILRCVPISNHLYFYWYRQILGQKVEFLVSFYNNEISEKSEIFDDQFSVERPDGSNFTLKIRSTKLEDSAMYFCASTWTNLWGYTFGSGTRLTVV.

This clonotype was recorded a few times. The rearrangement joins TRBV2 to TRBJ2-5; D is uncertain. Trimming took off 2 bases at V and 5 bases at J, with 6 bases between the two ends. The CDR3 runs 12 residues. Germline loops: CDR1 SNHLY, CDR2 FYNNEI. The CDR3: CASSETGETQYF. DNA for the CDR3: TGTGCCAGCAGTGAAACCGGGGAGACCCAGTACTTC.

This clonotype came up a few times. The chain recombines TRBV5-1 with TRBJ2-6; D is tentatively TRBD1 or TRBD2 (5 bases each). This CDR3 spans 16 amino acids. Germline values: CDR1 SGHRS, CDR2 YFSETQ. The V end was cut by 0 bases, the J end by 4 bases, with 11 bases between. In nucleotides, the CDR3 is TGCGCCAGCAGCTTGGTTGGGGGAACAGGGGCCAACGTCCTGACTTTC. It codes for CASSLVGGTGANVLTF.

This clonotype was picked up many times. This chain uses TRBV20-1 with TRBJ1-1; the match to TRBD1 covers 7 bases. Trimming took 2 bases from V and 10 from J; bases not matched to a gene: 4. Germline V CDR1 and CDR2: DFQATT, SNEGSKA (reference sequence). The CDR3 totals 11 residues. CDR3 sequence (DNA): TGCAGTGCTAGAACCGGGACAGTAGCTTTCTTT. Translating it yields CSARTGTVAFF.

This clonotype was seen ten or more times. The chain has TRBV7-2 and TRBJ2-3; 8 positions match TRBD2. Germline-derived CDR1 and CDR2 are SGHTA and FQGNSA. The V segment lost 1 base and the J segment 5 bases; nucleotides outside the gene matches: 5. CDR3 size: 15 residues. The CDR3 is CASSLVAGGGDTQYF. The CDR3 nucleotides read TGTGCCAGCAGCTTAGTTGCCGGGGGGGGAGATACGCAGTATTTT.

This clonotype came up many times. The rearrangement joins TRBV7-9 to TRBJ1-1, with a tentative D call TRBD1 (6 bases). The germline V gene has CDR1 SEHNR and CDR2 FQNEAQ (reference sequence). V lost 5 bases and J lost 0, with 22 bases in between. CDR3 size: 18 residues. CDR3 DNA sequence: TGTGCCAGCAGCCCGGACCCGGACAGCTCCGTCGTGAACACTGAAGCTTTCTTT. Residues: CASSPDPDSSVVNTEAFF. The complete variable domain, with remaining parts taken from reference TRBV7-9 and TRBJ1-1, reads DTGVSQNPRHKITKRGQNVTFRCDPISEHNRLYWYRQTLGQGPEFLTYFQNEAQLEKSRLLSDRFSAERPKGSFSTLEIQRTEQGDSAMYLCASSPDPDSSVVNTEAFFGQGTRLTVV.

This clonotype has ten or more counts. J is TRBJ2-7 and V is TRBV10-3, with 9 bases identical to TRBD1. The CDR3 spans 15 residues. Germline lookup yields CDR1 ENHRY and CDR2 SYGVKD. Trimming took 6 bases from V and 3 from J; bases not matched to a gene: 9. The CDR3 DNA reads TGTGCCATCAGCGCGGGGACAGGGCCTGGCTACGAGCAGTACGTC. The encoded protein is CAISAGTGPGYEQYV.

This clonotype was seen only a few times. The chain combines TRBV4-1 with TRBJ2-2; TRBD1 or TRBD2 may be the D gene (5 bases each). Germline V lookup: CDR1 MGHRA, CDR2 YSYEKL. The CDR3 is 16 residues long. The germline V and J ends were trimmed by 4 bases and 7 bases, with 19 bases remaining between them. CDR3 loop: CASSPIMGPAGGELFF. As DNA, the CDR3 is TGCGCCAGCAGCCCGATTATGGGACCAGCTGGCGGGGAGCTGTTTTTT.

The chain employs TRBV6-5 and TRBJ1-1, with 9 bases matching TRBD1. Germline CDR1 is MNHEY and CDR2 is SVGAGI. Trimming removed 5 bases from V and 4 bases from J; junction bases left unmatched: 11. The CDR3 length is 16 residues. CDR3: CASSPLQGALGTEAFF. Written as DNA, the CDR3 is TGTGCCAGCAGTCCCTTACAGGGGGCGCTGGGCACTGAAGCTTTCTTT.

This clonotype has at least ten counts. V gene TRBV7-9 combines with J gene TRBJ2-3; tentatively, D is TRBD2 (6 bases). The germline CDR1 and CDR2 sequences are SEHNR and FQNEAQ (reference sequence). The V end lost 5 bases, the J end lost 0 bases, and 9 bases lay between the germline ends. CDR3 length: 14 residues. The CDR3 bases are TGTGCCAGCAGCCGGGACTTGAGCACAGATACGCAGTATTTT. Its translation is CASSRDLSTDTQYF.

The gene calls are TRBV7-9 and TRBJ1-6; D is ambiguous. Germline V gene lookup returns CDR1 SEHNR and CDR2 FQNEAQ (reference sequence). V was clipped by 5 bases and J by 9 bases, with 8 bases between them. The CDR3 loop spans 12 amino acids. CDR3 in amino acids: CASSPRSSPLHF. The CDR3 nucleotides are TGTGCCAGCAGCCCCCGGAGTTCACCCCTCCACTTT.

In its sample, this clonotype was seen a few times. J is TRBJ2-2 and V is TRBV7-8; D is possibly TRBD1 (6 bases). CDR3 size: 14 residues. V lost 6 bases, J lost 4 bases, and 12 bases lay in between. Germline-derived CDR1 and CDR2 are SGHVS and FQNEAQ. The CDR3: CASRDRYATGELFF. DNA of the CDR3: TGTGCCAGCAGGGACAGATATGCCACCGGGGAGCTGTTTTTT.

This clonotype was seen more than once but under ten times. J is TRBJ1-1 and V is TRBV5-1, with a weak D call TRBD1 (6 bases). This CDR3 has 15 amino acids. Trimming cost V 0 bases and J 1 base, with 10 bases left between them. Germline CDR1 reads SGHRS; CDR2 reads YFSETQ. The CDR3 coding sequence is TGCGCCAGCAGCTTGGGGGCAGGGGCGAACACTGAAGCTTTCTTT. Translation: CASSLGAGANTEAFF.

In this sample, this clonotype turned up a few times. The rearrangement links TRBV5-1 to TRBJ2-2; D possibly corresponds to TRBD2 (5 bases). The V end lost 4 bases, the J end lost 6 bases, and 13 bases lay between the germline ends. The CDR3 totals 14 residues. From germline, CDR1 is SGHRS and CDR2 YFSETQ. The CDR3 nucleotides read TGCGCCAGCAGCACCGGGGTGGCGGCCGGGGAGCTGTTTTTT. This encodes CASSTGVAAGELFF.